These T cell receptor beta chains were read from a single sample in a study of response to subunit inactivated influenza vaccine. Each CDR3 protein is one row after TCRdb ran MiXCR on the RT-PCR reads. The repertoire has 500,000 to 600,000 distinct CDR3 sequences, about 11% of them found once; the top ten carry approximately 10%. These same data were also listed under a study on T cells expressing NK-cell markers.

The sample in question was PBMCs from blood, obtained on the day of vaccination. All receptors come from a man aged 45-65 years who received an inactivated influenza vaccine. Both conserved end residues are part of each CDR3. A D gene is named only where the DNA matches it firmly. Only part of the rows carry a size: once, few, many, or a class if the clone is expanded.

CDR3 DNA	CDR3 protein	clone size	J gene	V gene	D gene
TGTGCCAGCTCACCGTCGAGGTACGAGCAGTACTTC	CASSPSRYEQYF	many	TRBJ2-7	TRBV18	.
TGTGCCACCAGAGCTAGGAGCGGATCCACAGATACGCAGTATTTT	CATRARSGSTDTQYF	few	TRBJ2-3	TRBV15	.
TGTGCCAGCAGTGAACAGGGTGCCGGGGCCAACGTCCTGACTTTC	CASSEQGAGANVLTF	.	TRBJ2-6	TRBV2	.
TGCAGTGCTAAGGACGGGACGTCCTACAATGAGCAGTTCTTC	CSAKDGTSYNEQFF	many	TRBJ2-1	TRBV20-1	.
TGCGCCAGCAGCACGGACAGGAAGCTCAGGGCTGAAGCTTTCTTT	CASSTDRKLRAEAFF	few	TRBJ1-1	TRBV5-1	TRBD1
TGTGCCAGCAGCTTGGGGGACAGGGGGCTTGGTTCACCCCTCCACTTT	CASSLGDRGLGSPLHF	few	TRBJ1-6	TRBV7-8	TRBD1
TGCGCCAGCAGCTTGGCCGTAGGGGGGCAAGAGACCCAGTACTTC	CASSLAVGGQETQYF	.	TRBJ2-5	TRBV5-1	.
TGTGCCAGCAGCTTCGGGGGAGCGCCCTCCTACAATGAGCAGTTCTTC	CASSFGGAPSYNEQFF	.	TRBJ2-1	TRBV5-5	.
TGTGCCAGCAGCACTAGAGGGACAGGGGCCAATGAGCAGTTCTTC	CASSTRGTGANEQFF	few	TRBJ2-1	TRBV7-2	TRBD1
TGTGCCAGCAGTTTTGCCGGGACTAGCGGGAACAATGAGCAGTTCTTC	CASSFAGTSGNNEQFF	.	TRBJ2-1	TRBV28	TRBD2
TGTGCCAGCAGCCAAAGGGACGGGGGAACCTACGAGCAGTACTTC	CASSQRDGGTYEQYF	few	TRBJ2-7	TRBV13	.
TGTGCCAGCAGTCCGGACAGGGGGACTGGGGCCAACGTCCTGACTTTC	CASSPDRGTGANVLTF	few	TRBJ2-6	TRBV12-3/TRBV12-4	TRBD1
TGTGCCAGCAGCTTAGGGGCCGGGGACAGGGTACAAGAGACCCAGTACTTC	CASSLGAGDRVQETQYF	.	TRBJ2-5	TRBV11-2	TRBD1
TGTGCCACCAGTGATGGGCCAGCGGGAGGGCCTGGGGCCAACGTCCTGACTTTC	CATSDGPAGGPGANVLTF	.	TRBJ2-6	TRBV24-1	TRBD2
TGTGCCGGCACAGGGTCCGCCACCGGGGAGCTGTTTTTT	CAGTGSATGELFF	few	TRBJ2-2	TRBV12-3/TRBV12-4	.
TGCGCCAGCAGCCAGTCACTAGCGGGAGGGATGCATGAGCAGTTCTTC	CASSQSLAGGMHEQFF	few	TRBJ2-1	TRBV4-3	TRBD2
TGCGCCAGCAGCTTGGATTTTGTACAGGGGAACACTGAAGCTTTCTTT	CASSLDFVQGNTEAFF	.	TRBJ1-1	TRBV5-1	.
TGCGCCAGCAGCTTGGCGAGGGTCGACACCGGGGAGCTGTTTTTT	CASSLARVDTGELFF	many	TRBJ2-2	TRBV5-1	.
TGCGCCAGCAGCCAGGACAGTTTGGCCTACGAGCAGTACTTC	CASSQDSLAYEQYF	.	TRBJ2-7	TRBV4-1	.
TGTGCCAGCAGTGACTCGGGACAGGGGGCAGATACGCAGTATTTT	CASSDSGQGADTQYF	.	TRBJ2-3	TRBV6-4	TRBD1
TGTGCCAGCAGCTTTCTACCGGCTGCGCATGGCTACACCTTC	CASSFLPAAHGYTF	.	TRBJ1-2	TRBV7-2	.
TGTGCCAGCAGTTTAGGGCGAGGCGTCGGAGTATACGAGCAGTACTTC	CASSLGRGVGVYEQYF	.	TRBJ2-7	TRBV6-2/TRBV6-3	.
TGTGCCAGCAGCTTAGAACTCCGCGGGATCAGCTATGGCTACACCTTC	CASSLELRGISYGYTF	many	TRBJ1-2	TRBV7-9	.
TGCGCCAGCAGCGGCGGGACTTCTTATTACTACGAGCAGTACTTC	CASSGGTSYYYEQYF	.	TRBJ2-7	TRBV5-1	.
TGTGCCGGTAGTGTAGCGGGGGGGATCCACGAGCAGTACTTC	CAGSVAGGIHEQYF	few	TRBJ2-7	TRBV7-9	TRBD2
TGTGCCAGTAGTATGGGAAGCGGGTTTTACAATGAGCAGTTCTTC	CASSMGSGFYNEQFF	few	TRBJ2-1	TRBV19	.
TGCAGCGTTGAAGGCCGTGGGCAGTTCTTC	CSVEGRGQFF	few	TRBJ2-1	TRBV29-1	.
TGTGCCAGCAGTTTAGTGGGAGAGGACATTCAGTACTTC	CASSLVGEDIQYF	many	TRBJ2-4	TRBV12-3/TRBV12-4	.
TGTGCCAGCAGCTTAGTGATAGGGTACAATGAGCAGTTCTTC	CASSLVIGYNEQFF	.	TRBJ2-1	TRBV11-2	.
TGTGCCAGCAGCCAACTAGTTTTCCAAGAGACCCAGTACTTC	CASSQLVFQETQYF	few	TRBJ2-5	TRBV7-6	.
TGCGCCAGCAGTGAATTGGGGCTGGAAGGCTACACCTTC	CASSELGLEGYTF	few	TRBJ1-2	TRBV10-2	.
TGTGCCAGCAGCCAAGACAAAGGCTACACCTTC	CASSQDKGYTF	.	TRBJ1-2	TRBV3-1	.
TGTGCCATCAGTGAGTCGAAGGCCTACACCGGGGAGCTGTTTTTT	CAISESKAYTGELFF	.	TRBJ2-2	TRBV10-3	.
TGTGCCAGCAAGGTCTCGGCAGGGAGCACAGATACGCAGTATTTT	CASKVSAGSTDTQYF	.	TRBJ2-3	TRBV12-3/TRBV12-4	.
TGTGCCAGCAGCCCCCCGTCCCCAGGGCTAACGAACACTGAAGCTTTCTTT	CASSPPSPGLTNTEAFF	.	TRBJ1-1	TRBV7-9	.
TGTGCCAGCAACCGAGGCGGGAGGCCCACAGATACGCAGTATTTT	CASNRGGRPTDTQYF	.	TRBJ2-3	TRBV6-2/TRBV6-3	TRBD2
TGTGCCAGCAGTGCCCTCCCGACAGGGAGCCACGAGCAGTACTTC	CASSALPTGSHEQYF	few	TRBJ2-7	TRBV28	TRBD1
TGTGCCAGCAGCTTAAGACTAACTGAAGAGACCCAGTACTTC	CASSLRLTEETQYF	.	TRBJ2-5	TRBV7-8	.
TGTGCCAGCAGCCAAGTCTCACTAGCGGGGGCCCATGGTCGATACAATGAGCAGTTCTTC	CASSQVSLAGAHGRYNEQFF	few	TRBJ2-1	TRBV14	TRBD2
TGTGCCAGCAGCCTTCCGGGACAGGGGGCCGATTATCAGTACTTC	CASSLPGQGADYQYF	many	TRBJ2-5	TRBV6-4	TRBD1
TGCGCCAGCAGCTTGTCCCTAGCGTTGCAAGAGACCCAGTACTTC	CASSLSLALQETQYF	few	TRBJ2-5	TRBV5-1	.
TGCAGTGCTCCCCGTGATTTTAATTCACCCCTCCACTTT	CSAPRDFNSPLHF	.	TRBJ1-6	TRBV20-1	.
TGCGCCAGCAGCCAAGAATCAGCCTCTGGAAACACCATATATTTT	CASSQESASGNTIYF	many	TRBJ1-3	TRBV4-1	.
TGTGCCAGCAGTTATACGGCAGGGGGCGCCGAGCAGTACTTC	CASSYTAGGAEQYF	.	TRBJ2-7	TRBV6-5	TRBD1
TGTGCCAGCAGCCATCTCCCGGGACTAGCCTCCTACAATGAGCAGTTCTTC	CASSHLPGLASYNEQFF	many	TRBJ2-1	TRBV14	TRBD2
TGTGCCAGCAGCTTAATAAGTCCGGGACTAGCGGGGGACCACACAGATACGCAGTATTTT	CASSLISPGLAGDHTDTQYF	few	TRBJ2-3	TRBV28	TRBD2